This T cell receptor beta chain is drawn from a study of OX40 agonist ivuxolimab in advanced cancers. Broadly, across the study: Ivuxolimab, which targeted the costimulatory receptor OX40 (CD134), was an agonistic, fully human IgG2 monoclonal antibody. Partial responses occurred in three dose-escalation patients: two with cutaneous melanoma and one with hepatocellular carcinoma. Of the approximately 54 patients in dose escalation, around 19 had hepatocellular carcinoma, about 15 had melanoma, 9 had renal cell carcinoma and 9 had head and neck cancer. Intravenous ivuxolimab was administered to patients every 2 weeks at six dose levels: 0.01, 0.1, 0.3, 1.5, 3 and 10 mg/kg. Peripheral TCRbeta sequencing aimed to test whether ivuxolimab altered TCR sequence diversity and caused clonal T-cell expansion. The monotherapy dose-escalation portion (N ≈ 56 patients) of the phase I ivuxolimab trial is reported in the paper. The dose-escalation cohort was roughly 87% male with a mean age of approximately 60 years, ranging from 23 to 79. Prior anti-PD-1, anti-PD-L1 or anti-CTLA-4 therapy was permitted, and 35% to 40% of dose-escalation patients had received checkpoint inhibitors.

The trial excluded patients who had a history of autoimmune disease or who were on systemic immunosuppression. Peripheral blood for TCR sequencing was collected from all dose cohorts at baseline, on cycle 4 day 1, and on cycle 7 day 1. The samples were drawn from a first-in-human, open-label, multicenter phase I dose-escalation trial of ivuxolimab. Adults with locally advanced or metastatic melanoma, renal cell carcinoma, hepatocellular carcinoma or head and neck squamous cell carcinoma were enrolled in the trial. Before TCR sequencing, CD4+ T cells and CD8+ T cells from peripheral blood were sorted into separate populations. For sequencing of the TCRbeta CDR3 region, genomic DNA was extracted from the sorted cells. TCRbeta CDR3 regions were sequenced using the immunoSEQ Assay. TCRdb took over this immuneACCESS table, retaining in-frame rearrangements with V and J assigned. Such tables are incomplete; in checked studies, under half of the missing clones stem from an unresolved V gene, and the remainder is unexplained. The sample table shows some 83,000 clones, and around nine tenths are seen once. More than 0.6% of the sample is held by the ten biggest clonotypes.

The cysteine opens and the phenylalanine closes a CDR3 of 16 amino acids. This entry keeps only the CDR3 DNA: 48 bases, framed from base 1. CDR1 KGHSH and CDR2 LQKENI were looked up in the germline V gene. V has 3 bases trimmed and J has 0 bases trimmed; junction bases matching no gene number 7. Regarding this clone: Its antigen is unknown. Per-base quality was not reported, and no clone a single base away is much larger than it.

Paper-wide results and their limitations: The antigen specificity of the peripheral T cells that underwent clonal expansion was not determined. In partial responders in the 0.1-3.0 mg/kg groups, normalized peripheral clonal expansion was found to be among the lowest, especially among CD8+ T cells. After ivuxolimab, more expanded clones were found on average in CD8+ T cells than in CD4+ T cells. At doses from 0.1 to 3.0 mg/kg, clonal expansion was seen in both CD4+ and CD8+ blood T cells between baseline and week 6. Low levels of normalized T-cell clonal expansion were also seen in some patients who did not respond.

Rearrangement joined TRBV18 to TRBJ2-7, with 8 central nucleotides matching TRBD2. The source was CD4+ or CD8+ T cells sorted from blood, collected in a trial of the OX40 agonist ivuxolimab. The TCR sequence derives from an adult with an advanced solid tumor such as melanoma, head and neck, liver or kidney cancer. This receptor has the CDR3 CASSPGGGRSSYEQYF. The nucleotide sequence reads TGTGCCAGCTCACCGGGAGGCGGGAGGAGCTCCTACGAGCAGTACTTC.